The clone carrying this T cell receptor beta chain was observed a few times. Antigen specificity is unknown. Deletions cut 6 bases from V and 8 bases from J, with 13 bases between. This CDR3 spans 12 amino acids. Germline CDR1 is MDHEN and CDR2 is SYDVKM. These data come from a study of cytomegalovirus exposure and HLA in healthy donors. Study observations and caveats: In a later analysis, at a false discovery rate of 0.05, 15,000 to 20,000 TCR beta sequences were associated with HLA alleles. Several top significant clusters appeared, in a later analysis, to be linked to common viral pathogens. One variant, a missense change in DCLRE1C, was linked in a later analysis to TCR beta V- and J-gene trimming. It has been reported that TCR beta sequences accurately predicted the HLA-A and HLA-B alleles of most subjects.

PCR used 60 Vbeta primers and 13 Jbeta primers. Assay used: immunoSEQ multiplex PCR; TCRdb lists only in-frame clones, some missing. The data hold about 120,000 clones, with about 78% observed a single time. This clonotype was obtained from a woman aged 25 to 39 in good health and CMV-seropositive. V is TRBV28 and J is TRBJ1-2; TRBD1 might be the D (6 bases). Sequenced input: PBMCs. The CDR3: CASSPGTRGYTF. CDR3 DNA: TGTGCCAGCAGCCCTGGGACACGCGGCTACACCTTC.